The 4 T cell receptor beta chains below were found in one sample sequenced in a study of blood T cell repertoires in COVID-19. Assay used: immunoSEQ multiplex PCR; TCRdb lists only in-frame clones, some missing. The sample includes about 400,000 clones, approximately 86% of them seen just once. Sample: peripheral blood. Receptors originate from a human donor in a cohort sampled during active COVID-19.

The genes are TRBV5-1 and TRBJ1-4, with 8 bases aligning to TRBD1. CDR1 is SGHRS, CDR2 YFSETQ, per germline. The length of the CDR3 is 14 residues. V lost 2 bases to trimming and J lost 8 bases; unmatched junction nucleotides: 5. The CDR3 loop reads CASSFGQGGEKLFF. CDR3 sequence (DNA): TGCGCCAGCAGCTTCGGACAGGGAGGAGAAAAACTGTTTTTT. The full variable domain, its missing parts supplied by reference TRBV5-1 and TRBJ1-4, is KAGVTQTPRYLIKTRGQQVTLSCSPISGHRSVSWYQQTPGQGLQFLFEYFSETQRNKGNFPGRFSGRQFSNSRSEMNVSTLELGDSALYLCASSFGQGGEKLFFGSGTQLSVL.

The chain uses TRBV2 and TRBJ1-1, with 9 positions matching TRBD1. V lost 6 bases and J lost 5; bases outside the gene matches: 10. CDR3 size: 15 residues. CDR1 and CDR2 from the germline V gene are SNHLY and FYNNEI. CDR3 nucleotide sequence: TGTGCCAGCAGGACCCTGACAGGGGGGGGAACTGAAGCTTTCTTT. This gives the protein CASRTLTGGGTEAFF.

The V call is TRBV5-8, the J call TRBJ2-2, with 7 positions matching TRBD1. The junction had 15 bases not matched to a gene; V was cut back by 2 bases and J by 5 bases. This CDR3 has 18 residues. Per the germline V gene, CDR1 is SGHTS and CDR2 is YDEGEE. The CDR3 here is CASSLGRDRGYLTGELFF. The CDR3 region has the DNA TGTGCCAGCAGCTTAGGCCGGGACAGAGGTTACCTGACCGGGGAGCTGTTTTTT.

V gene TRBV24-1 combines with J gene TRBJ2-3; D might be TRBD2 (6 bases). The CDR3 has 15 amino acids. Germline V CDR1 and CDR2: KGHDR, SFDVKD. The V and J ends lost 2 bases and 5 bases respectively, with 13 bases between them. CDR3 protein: CATSDSGGAGDTQYF. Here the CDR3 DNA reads TGTGCCACCAGTGATTCCGGAGGGGCCGGAGATACGCAGTATTTT.